What follows describes a single TCR beta chain. TCRdb keeps only in-frame clones here, not all; method: immunoSEQ multiplex PCR. The top ten clones hold roughly 36% of a sample with more than 550,000 clones, less than 95% of them seen once. V trimming: 0 bases; J trimming: 3 bases; junction bases outside the gene matches: 5. The germline CDR1 and CDR2 sequences are SGDLS and YYNGEE. The CDR3 consists of 15 residues. This entry comes from a study of shared clonotypes between healthy human individuals. The material sequenced was memory CD8+ T cells from PBMCs. Regarding subset: CD45RO+ cells pooled with CCR7-negative TemRA cells. The V and J genes are TRBV9 and TRBJ2-7, with TRBD1 matching 8 bases. The sequence came from a man aged 18 to 30 in good health. Some clones in this sample may be carry-over from other donors' samples. The CDR3 spells CASSVVSGQGYEQYF. For the CDR3, the DNA is TGTGCCAGCAGCGTAGTGTCCGGACAGGGCTACGAGCAGTACTTC.